The 18 T cell receptor beta chains listed next were all sequenced from one sample in a study of CD8 T cells in ankylosing spondylitis. TCRdb reanalysed the 5' RACE reads using MiXCR and keeps one entry per CDR3 protein. The sample lists roughly 120,000 distinct CDR3 sequences, roughly 7.3% occurring once. The sequencing input was blood, either unsorted or a sorted T cell fraction (not recorded which). All receptors derive from a male donor with ankylosing spondylitis or in good health (not recorded which).

The sample holds many counts of this clonotype. The chain employs TRBV20-1 and TRBJ1-1, with D perhaps matching TRBD1 (5 bases). V lost 2 bases and J 1 base, leaving 14 bases between the germline ends. The CDR3 runs to 15 residues. Germline V gene lookup returns CDR1 DFQATT and CDR2 SNEGSKA (reference sequence). As DNA, the CDR3 is TGCAGTGCTAGACCTATGAGGGGTACGAACACTGAAGCTTTCTTT. This sequence encodes CSARPMRGTNTEAFF.

In this sample, this clonotype turned up many times. The gene calls are TRBV28 and TRBJ1-4, with TRBD1 matching 8 bases. The CDR3 contains 14 residues. Germline trimming cut 8 bases from V and 5 bases from J; bases unmatched to any gene: 7. Germline V gene lookup returns CDR1 MDHEN and CDR2 SYDVKM. In DNA, the CDR3 is TGTGCCAGCCGAACAGGGGGGGGAAATGAAAAACTGTTTTTT. Residues: CASRTGGGNEKLFF.

This clonotype was observed at least ten times. This sequence joins TRBV7-2 and TRBJ2-1; D remains unclear. Germline CDR1 is SGHTA and CDR2 is FQGNSA. Trimming took 5 bases from V and 3 from J, leaving 14 bases between them. The CDR3 consists of 15 residues. In nucleotides, the CDR3 is TGTGCCAGCAGCCCCGTGGAAGGAAACTACAATGAGCAGTTCTTC. This codes for CASSPVEGNYNEQFF. Filled out from reference TRBV7-2 and TRBJ2-1, the complete variable domain reads GAGVSQSPSNKVTEKGKDVELRCDPISGHTALYWYRQSLGQGLEFLIYFQGNSAPDKSGLPSDRFSAERTGGSVSTLTIQRTQQEDSAVYLCASSPVEGNYNEQFFGPGTRLTVL.

This clonotype was found many times. This chain links TRBV5-1 with TRBJ1-1; D perhaps matches TRBD1 (5 bases). Looked up from germline, CDR1 is SGHRS and CDR2 is YFSETQ. This CDR3 has 15 amino acids. The germline V and J ends were trimmed by 1 base and 5 bases, with 15 bases remaining between them. CDR3 region: CASSLFGGTGTEAFF. DNA of the CDR3: TGCGCCAGCAGCTTGTTCGGGGGGACGGGGACTGAAGCTTTCTTT.

Ten or more counts support this clonotype. V and J are TRBV5-1 and TRBJ2-2; 7 bases align to TRBD1. The CDR3 extends over 17 amino acids. CDR1 SGHRS and CDR2 YFSETQ come from the germline V gene. V was pared by 4 bases and J by 3 bases, with 12 bases of the junction left unmatched. The CDR3: CASSLNPTGLDTGELFF. CDR3 bases: TGCGCCAGCAGCCTTAACCCGACAGGGTTGGACACCGGGGAGCTGTTTTTT.

This clonotype showed up just a few times. The gene calls are TRBV12-3 or TRBV12-4 and TRBJ2-2; 9 positions agree with TRBD1. This CDR3 contains 15 residues. Trimming cost V 5 bases and J 2 bases; bases outside gene matches: 3. The CDR3, as DNA: TGTGCCAGCAGTCCGGGACAGGGTAACACCGGGGAGCTGTTTTTT. Translating it yields CASSPGQGNTGELFF.

Worth noting for this clonotype: This may come from a read error, since a much larger clone is one base off. The V gene is TRBV7-2, the J gene TRBJ1-1; possible D gene TRBD1, 6 bases. Germline values: CDR1 SGHTA, CDR2 FQGNSA. The CDR3 runs 14 residues. The CDR3 spells CASTLTGAGTEAFF. CDR3 DNA: TGTGCCAGCACCTTAACGGGGGCCGGTACTGAAGCTTTCTTT. Looking up the rest from reference TRBV7-2 and TRBJ1-1 gives the full variable domain: GAGVSQSPSNKVTEKGKDVELRCDPISGHTALYWYRQSLGQGLEFLIYFQGNSAPDKSGLPSDRFSAERTGGSVSTLTIQRTQQEDSAVYLCASTLTGAGTEAFFGQGTRLTVV.

Comments on this clonotype: A much larger clone sits a single nucleotide away, making a read error possible. The chain joins TRBV18 to TRBJ2-1, with a tentative D call TRBD2 (6 bases). The CDR3 sequence is 15 residues long. Germline values: CDR1 KGHSH, CDR2 LQKENI. V dropped 2 bases and J dropped 6 bases, with 14 bases sitting between them. DNA for the CDR3: TGTGCCAGCTCACCAATAGCGGAAGGCCCCAATGAGCAGTTCTTC. Its protein is CASSPIAEGPNEQFF.

The table lists this clonotype with many counts. This rearrangement joins TRBV7-8 to TRBJ2-1; 16 bases are shared with TRBD2. The trim removed 2 bases at V and 7 bases at J, leaving 8 bases unmatched. The germline V gene encodes CDR1 SGHVS and CDR2 FQNEAQ. The CDR3 spans 18 residues. CDR3 bases: TGTGCCAGCAGCTTAATTAGTGGGACTAGCGGGAGGGGTAATGAGCAGTTCTTC. It translates to CASSLISGTSGRGNEQFF.

This clonotype was observed at least ten times. The chain couples TRBV12-3 or TRBV12-4 to TRBJ2-1; 11 bases match TRBD2. V shed 0 bases, J shed 6 bases, and the junction held 1 base outside the gene matches. CDR3 length equals 15 residues. CDR3 DNA sequence: TGTGCCAGCAGTTTAGCTAGCGGGAGGGGCAATGAGCAGTTCTTC. It specifies CASSLASGRGNEQFF.

This clonotype has a count of ten or more. This rearrangement joins TRBV12-3 or TRBV12-4 to TRBJ2-3, with D hard to call. V shed 1 base and J shed 6 bases, with 8 bases lying between them. The CDR3 is made up of 13 amino acids. In DNA form, the CDR3 reads TGTGCCAGCAGTTTAGTTCCCGAGGATACGCAGTATTTT. As protein: CASSLVPEDTQYF.

This clonotype was counted ten times or more. This sequence joins TRBV28 and TRBJ2-2, with D possibly matching TRBD1 (5 bases). Germline V lookup: CDR1 MDHEN, CDR2 SYDVKM. The CDR3 has 16 amino acids. V was trimmed by 4 bases and J by 2 bases, leaving 14 bases between them. CDR3 protein: CASSSVTVRNTGELFF. CDR3 DNA sequence: TGTGCCAGCAGTTCGGTGACAGTGCGCAACACCGGGGAGCTGTTTTTT.

This clonotype showed up many times. This rearrangement joins TRBV7-2 to TRBJ2-4; D remains ambiguous. Germline assignment: CDR1 SGHTA and CDR2 FQGNSA. This CDR3 spans 15 amino acids. Trimming took 1 base from V and 0 from J, leaving 7 bases between them. CDR3 sequence (DNA): TGTGCCAGCAGCTTAGTCTGGGCAGCCAAAAACATTCAGTACTTC. Amino acid sequence: CASSLVWAAKNIQYF.

This clonotype was detected ten times or more. The rearrangement uses TRBV7-8 and TRBJ2-1, with 11 bases aligning to TRBD2. Unmatched junction bases numbered 12, after V lost 8 bases and J lost 3 bases. Looked up from germline, CDR1 is SGHVS and CDR2 is FQNEAQ. The CDR3 is 17 amino acids. The CDR3, as DNA: TGTGCCAGCGCTGTCAATAGCGGGAGGGCCAGCTACAATGAGCAGTTCTTC. Amino acid sequence: CASAVNSGRASYNEQFF.

This clonotype was seen many times. This chain links TRBV5-1 with TRBJ2-7, with 8 nucleotides matching TRBD2. V lost 1 base to trimming and J lost 0 bases; unmatched junction nucleotides: 3. This CDR3 contains 15 residues. CDR1 and CDR2 from the germline V gene are SGHRS and YFSETQ. CDR3 in DNA: TGCGCCAGCAGCTTGAGAGCGGGAGACTCCTACGAGCAGTACTTC. Translated, it gives CASSLRAGDSYEQYF.

The J gene is TRBJ2-5, the V gene TRBV10-3; 8 bases are shared with TRBD2. The CDR3 runs to 16 residues. CDR1 is ENHRY and CDR2 is SYGVKD in the germline V gene. The trim removed 0 bases at V and 2 bases at J, leaving 5 bases unmatched. For the CDR3, the DNA is TGTGCCATCAGTGAGTCCACTAGCGGATGGCAAGAGACCCAGTACTTC. The encoded protein is CAISESTSGWQETQYF.

This clonotype was counted ten times or more. This sequence joins TRBV11-1 and TRBJ2-6, with D tentatively TRBD1 or TRBD2 (5 bases each). The V end was cut by 3 bases, the J end by 2 bases, with 17 bases between. Germline values: CDR1 SGHAT, CDR2 FQDESV (reference sequence). The CDR3 totals 18 residues. This CDR3 is CASSLGQTRETGANVLTF. CDR3 in DNA: TGTGCCAGCAGCTTGGGGCAAACCAGGGAGACTGGGGCCAACGTCCTGACTTTC.

This clonotype has at least ten counts. The rearrangement links TRBV19 to TRBJ1-5, with D perhaps matching TRBD1 (5 bases). V dropped 6 bases and J dropped 5 bases, with 20 bases sitting between them. The CDR3 length is 16 residues. Per germline, CDR1 LNHDA and CDR2 SQIVND (reference sequence). The DNA of the CDR3 is TGTGCCAGTAGCCCCGTGGGCCAGGGAGGGGATCAGCCCCAGCATTTT. Protein sequence: CASSPVGQGGDQPQHF.